This TCR beta chain was observed in a study of T-cell reconstitution after alpha-beta-depleted transplantation in children. Study-level results: Surviving recipient T cells and intrathymic progenitors accounted for some patients' high TCRbeta diversity at day 60.

Germline CDR1 and CDR2: WSHSY and SAAADI. V lost 7 bases, J lost 7 bases, and 13 bases lay in between. The CDR3 sequence is 12 residues long. Unique molecular identifiers were used to barcode this TCRbeta library. TCRdb processed the PCR reads anew with MiXCR; each CDR3 protein has one entry. The sample shows 98,000 or so distinct CDR3 sequences, about 6.5% of them seen only once. A remark on this clonotype: Its antigen is not identified.

V and J are TRBV10-2 and TRBJ2-5; maybe TRBD1 (6 bases). The sample in question was PBMCs, mostly from graft donor cells, obtained 360 days after TCRalphabeta/CD19-depleted stem cell transplant. The sequence came from a male patient aged 2 to 9 who had a stem cell transplant for acute lymphoblastic leukemia, so the T cells may come from the graft donor. The CDR3 sequence is CASISSGATQYF. The CDR3 nucleotides are TGCGCCAGCATTAGCTCAGGGGCGACCCAGTACTTC.